These T cell receptor beta chains were read from a single sample in a study of vaccination and CD4 T cells after COVID-19. TCRdb re-called the PCR reads through MiXCR, storing one row per CDR3 protein. The table has roughly 16,000 distinct CDR3 sequences, 72% seen once. No antigen is known for these receptors. Specimen: CD4+ T cells from blood, cultured in vitro. Receptors were obtained from a human donor who had recovered from COVID-19. CDR3s include the opening cysteine and the closing phenylalanine or tryptophan. A D gene is named only where the DNA matches it firmly. Clone size is not always given. Where it is, it says once, few, many or a class for expanded clones.

j_call v_call clone_size d_call cdr3_nt cdr3_aa
TRBJ2-1 TRBV20-1 NA TRBD2 TGCAGTGCTAGGGCCGGGAGGTGGAATGAGCAGTTCTTC CSARAGRWNEQFF
TRBJ1-1 TRBV6-2/TRBV6-3 few NA TGTGCCAGCAGTTCCGTTGGAGGCGGTAGGGAAGCTTTCTTT CASSSVGGGREAFF
TRBJ2-1 TRBV7-2 NA NA TGTGCCAGCAGCTTAATGCCGGGAGATGAGCAGTTCTTC CASSLMPGDEQFF
TRBJ1-5 TRBV6-1 NA TRBD1 TGTGCCAGCAGATGGACAGGGGGAAACAATCAGCCCCAGCATTTT CASRWTGGNNQPQHF
TRBJ1-1 TRBV28 NA NA TGTGCCAGCAGTTGGTCCGGACGGCCGATTCCCACTGAAGCTTTCTTT CASSWSGRPIPTEAFF
TRBJ2-2 TRBV7-2 once NA TGTGCCAGCAGCTTATCGGTCCGGAACACCGGGGAGCTGTTTTTT CASSLSVRNTGELFF
TRBJ1-2 TRBV4-2 NA NA TGTGCCAGCAGCCGAGGGGCAGCGAGTACTAACTATGGCTACACCTTC CASSRGAASTNYGYTF
TRBJ1-1 TRBV7-8 few TRBD1 TGTGCCAGCAGCTCTTCCGGGACAGGGACCACTGAAGCTTTCTTT CASSSSGTGTTEAFF
TRBJ2-2 TRBV20-1 NA NA TGCAGTGCTAGACCTGACAGATATCGACCGAACACCGGGGAGCTGTTTTTT CSARPDRYRPNTGELFF
TRBJ1-2 TRBV28 NA NA TGTGCCAGCAGGGACCCTAGACAGAAACGGTATGGCTACACCTTC CASRDPRQKRYGYTF
TRBJ1-2 TRBV11-2 NA NA TGTGCCAGCAGCTTCCCCCTAACAGGGCCCACAACCCCTGATGGCTACACCTTC CASSFPLTGPTTPDGYTF
TRBJ1-1 TRBV19 few NA TGTGCCAGTAGTATAAAGACAACCATGAACACTGAAGCTTTCTTT CASSIKTTMNTEAFF
TRBJ1-5 TRBV20-1 few NA TGCAGTGCTAGAAGCCAGGCTGCTCCGAATCAGCCCCAGCATTTT CSARSQAAPNQPQHF
TRBJ1-5 TRBV7-2 NA NA TGTGCCAGCAGTCCTAGCAGGGAGTCTCAGCCCCAGCATTTT CASSPSRESQPQHF
TRBJ1-6 TRBV20-1 NA NA TGCAGTGCTAGAGTGAGGCGTGGAGGACCAAATAATTCACCCCTCCACTTT CSARVRRGGPNNSPLHF
TRBJ2-5 TRBV4-2 NA NA TGTGCCAGCAGCCAAGATCGGTCAGAGAGGGAGACCCAGTACTTC CASSQDRSERETQYF
TRBJ2-1 TRBV7-2 NA NA TGTGCCAGCAGCTTATTGACCGTCGGTGAGCAGTTCTTC CASSLLTVGEQFF